A single sample is the source of the 6 T cell receptor beta chains below, sequenced in a study of cytomegalovirus exposure and HLA in healthy donors. The primer mix had 60 Vbeta and 13 Jbeta primers. Libraries were prepared by immunoSEQ multiplex PCR; TCRdb keeps only in-frame clonotypes and omits some of them. The repertoire holds over 150,000 clones, with approximately 80% as singletons. Sequenced material: PBMCs. The receptors stem from a man under 40 in good health and CMV-seropositive.

The chain uses TRBV28 and TRBJ2-7; weak D call: TRBD1 (5 bases). The CDR3 spans 17 residues. The V gene lost 2 bases and the J gene lost 0 bases, with 17 bases spanning the gap. CDR1 and CDR2 (germline): MDHEN, SYDVKM. The CDR3 region is CASSLIWGHGSSYEQYF. CDR3 in DNA: TGTGCCAGCAGTTTAATCTGGGGCCATGGTAGCTCCTACGAGCAGTACTTC.

This chain connects TRBV9 to TRBJ1-1; TRBD1 matches 9 bases. Looked up from germline, CDR1 is SGDLS and CDR2 is YYNGEE. The CDR3 loop spans 18 amino acids. J lost 0 bases, V lost 3 bases, and 12 bases had no gene match. This chain's CDR3 is CASSDPGQGGLMNTEAFF. The CDR3 nucleotides are TGTGCCAGCAGCGACCCGGGACAGGGAGGCCTCATGAACACTGAAGCTTTCTTT.

The CDR3 region is CASSGSGNTIYF. CDR3 nucleotide sequence: TGTGCCAGCAGCGGTTCTGGAAACACCATATATTTT. This chain uses TRBV2 with TRBJ1-3; D not certain. CDR1 is SNHLY and CDR2 is FYNNEI in the germline V gene. The CDR3 length is 12 residues. Trimming removed 6 bases from V and 1 base from J, with 4 bases in between.

The chain employs TRBV6-1 and TRBJ1-2, with 7 positions matching TRBD1. The CDR3 has 14 amino acids. From germline, CDR1 is MNHNS and CDR2 SASEGT. After removal of 3 bases from V and 4 bases from J, the junction contained 5 bases not matched to a gene. CDR3 nucleotide sequence: TGTGCCAGCAGTGAGGGTGGGACAGCCTATGGCTACACCTTC. Translating it yields CASSEGGTAYGYTF.

Here the CDR3 reads CASSYRTSGNEQFF. CDR3 DNA sequence: TGTGCCAGCAGCTATCGTACTAGCGGGAATGAGCAGTTCTTC. The chain has TRBV13 and TRBJ2-1; 9 nucleotides agree with TRBD2. J gave up 7 bases and V 4 bases, and 5 bases lay outside the gene matches. This CDR3 has 14 residues. CDR1 is PRHDT and CDR2 is FYEKMQ in the germline V gene (reference sequence).

The rearrangement links TRBV5-1 to TRBJ2-1; 14 bases are shared with TRBD2. Germline V lookup: CDR1 SGHRS, CDR2 YFSETQ. CDR3 length: 15 amino acids. Trimming removed 4 bases from V and 6 bases from J; junction bases left unmatched: 3. The CDR3 DNA is TGCGCCAGCAGCCCGGGGACTAGCGGGAGCAATGAGCAGTTCTTC. The encoded protein is CASSPGTSGSNEQFF.